The entry below describes one T cell receptor (beta chain). In its sample, this clone was seen many times. The target of this receptor is not known. The input lacks base qualities; no much larger clone sits a single base away. The data are from a study of technical replicates of blood from a few donors (dated by TCRdb to about 2017). Libraries were constructed by the immunoSEQ multiplex PCR assay. As stored in TCRdb, this immuneACCESS dataset retains in-frame rearrangements with V and J assigned. A fraction of the clones does not appear; measured against another copy, unresolved V genes explain less than half of the discrepancy, and the remainder lacks a known reason. The sample profile shows 50,000 to 80,000 clones; about 88% of them were found once. The biggest ten clones account for 5.1% of the sample. The CDR3 starts with the cysteine, ends with the phenylalanine, and has 15 residues. Only the CDR3 region is kept as DNA, spanning 45 bases read in frame from base 1. Relative to germline, V is 3 bases shorter and J is 5 bases shorter, with 14 bases between their ends. Based on the germline V gene, the CDR1 and CDR2 sequences are KGHSH and LQKENI.

The sequence was collected from a human donor in good health. Some clones in this sample may be carry-over from other donors' samples. The receptor chain draws on TRBV18 and TRBJ1-5; TRBD1 is a possible D gene, resting on 5 matching bases. Input material: PBMCs. The nucleotide sequence is given as TGTGCCAGCTCACCCCCAGGAGGGGTAGATCAGCCCCAGCATTTT. Translated, this gives CASSPPGGVDQPQHF.